This entry lists 28 T cell receptor beta chains sequenced from one sample in a study of cytotoxic CD8 clonotypes in ibrutinib-treated CLL. The assay was immunoSEQ multiplex PCR, and TCRdb's table has in-frame clones only and misses some. The sample records a few hundred thousand clones, 70% to 80% being singletons. The sequencing used PBMCs, collected before ibrutinib treatment. Receptors were obtained from a human donor with chronic lymphocytic leukemia.

The chain joins TRBV29-1 to TRBJ1-1; TRBD1 might be the D (6 bases). CDR3 size: 14 residues. The V and J ends lost 4 bases and 5 bases respectively, with 17 bases between them. CDR1 and CDR2 from the germline V gene are SQVTM and ANQGSEA. CDR3 DNA sequence: TGCAGCGTTGCGGACAGAGCAAAATGGACTGAAGCTTTCTTT. The encoded protein is CSVADRAKWTEAFF.

This chain uses TRBV29-1 with TRBJ2-1; D gene ambiguous. Germline CDR1 reads SQVTM; CDR2 reads ANQGSEA. CDR3 size: 11 residues. V gave up 4 bases and J gave up 7 bases, with 8 bases separating them. This chain's CDR3 is CSVVVFNEQFF. The CDR3 DNA sequence: TGCAGCGTTGTCGTCTTTAATGAGCAGTTCTTC.

The V gene is TRBV5-1, the J gene TRBJ2-5; D may be TRBD1 or TRBD2 (5 bases each). The CDR3 contains 14 residues. The germline V and J ends were trimmed by 0 bases and 2 bases, with 8 bases remaining between them. Per germline, CDR1 SGHRS and CDR2 YFSETQ. The CDR3 coding sequence is TGCGCCAGCAGCTTGGAGGGACCACAAGAGACCCAGTACTTC. This sequence encodes CASSLEGPQETQYF.

The rearrangement links TRBV25-1 to TRBJ1-1, with D possibly matching TRBD1 (6 bases). With 5 bases removed from V and 0 bases from J, the gap between germline ends came to 10 bases. CDR3 length: 14 amino acids. The germline gives CDR1 MGHDK, CDR2 SYGVNS. The CDR3 loop is CASSKDSMNTEAFF. As DNA, the CDR3 is TGTGCCAGCAGTAAGGACAGCATGAACACTGAAGCTTTCTTT. Full variable domain (remainder filled in from reference TRBV25-1 and TRBJ1-1): EADIYQTPRYLVIGTGKKITLECSQTMGHDKMYWYQQDPGMELHLIHYSYGVNSTEKGDLSSESTVSRIRTEHFPLTLESARPSHTSQYLCASSKDSMNTEAFFGQGTRLTVV.

This rearrangement joins TRBV18 to TRBJ2-5; possibly TRBD2 for D (6 bases). V was trimmed by 2 bases and J by 3 bases, leaving 13 bases between them. CDR3 length equals 15 residues. Germline V CDR1 and CDR2: KGHSH, LQKENI. The CDR3 region has the DNA TGTGCCAGCTCACCAAGGAAGGGCGGGGAAGAGACCCAGTACTTC. Translated: CASSPRKGGEETQYF. The complete variable domain, with remaining parts taken from reference TRBV18 and TRBJ2-5, reads NAGVMQNPRHLVRRRGQEARLRCSPMKGHSHVYWYRQLPEEGLKFMVYLQKENIIDESGMPKERFSAEFPKEGPSILRIQQVVRGDSAAYFCASSPRKGGEETQYFGPGTRLLVL.

The CDR3 DNA reads TGTGCCAGCAGCAGACAGACAGGGGCGAGGGCAGAGACCCAGTACTTC. Its protein is CASSRQTGARAETQYF. The gene calls are TRBV7-2 and TRBJ2-5; 8 bases match TRBD1. Germline CDR1 reads SGHTA; CDR2 reads FQGNSA. The CDR3 totals 16 residues. V lost 5 bases to trimming and J lost 4 bases; unmatched junction nucleotides: 12.

This rearrangement joins TRBV15 to TRBJ2-7, with 10 bases matching TRBD2. Germline CDR1 is LNHNV and CDR2 is YYDKDF (reference sequence). V lost 1 base, J lost 2 bases, and 5 bases stayed unmatched. The CDR3 consists of 16 residues. CDR3 nucleotide sequence: TGTGCCACCAGCAGAGTAGCGGGAGGAACTACCTACGAGCAGTACTTC. Amino acids: CATSRVAGGTTYEQYF. Complete variable domain (other parts from reference TRBV15 and TRBJ2-7): DAMVIQNPRYQVTQFGKPVTLSCSQTLNHNVMYWYQQKSSQAPKLLFHYYDKDFNNEADTPDNFQSRRPNTSFCFLDIRSPGLGDTAMYLCATSRVAGGTTYEQYFGPGTRLTVT.

The gene calls are TRBV7-9 and TRBJ1-1; the D is unclear. CDR3 length: 16 amino acids. Trimming took off 2 bases at V and 5 bases at J, with 18 bases between the two ends. In germline, CDR1 is SEHNR, CDR2 FQNEAQ (reference sequence). The CDR3 coding sequence is TGTGCCAGCAGCTTAAACAACCCAGGTCTGAGTACTGAAGCTTTCTTT. Translated: CASSLNNPGLSTEAFF.

This clone was seen more than once but under ten times. The chain couples TRBV4-3 to TRBJ1-2; D not resolved. In germline, CDR1 is LGHNA, CDR2 YSLEER. With 1 base removed from V and 3 bases from J, the gap between germline ends came to 12 bases. The CDR3 consists of 15 residues. For the CDR3, the DNA is TGCGCCAGCAGCCAAGTACGGGTAACTCACTATGGCTACACCTTC. Its translation is CASSQVRVTHYGYTF.

The chain combines TRBV5-8 with TRBJ2-3; TRBD2 matches at 11 bases. Per the germline V gene, CDR1 is SGHTS and CDR2 is YDEGEE. Trimming removed 4 bases from V and 4 bases from J; junction bases left unmatched: 2. The CDR3 consists of 14 residues. The CDR3 region is CASSTLAGADTQYF. The CDR3 nucleotides read TGTGCCAGCAGCACACTAGCGGGAGCAGATACGCAGTATTTT.

The rearrangement uses TRBV18 and TRBJ1-4; possibly TRBD1 for D (5 bases). Germline values: CDR1 KGHSH, CDR2 LQKENI. V dropped 1 base and J dropped 2 bases, with 5 bases sitting between them. The CDR3 consists of 14 residues. The CDR3 DNA reads TGTGCCAGCTCACCACGGGGGACTAATGAAAAACTGTTTTTT. Encoded protein: CASSPRGTNEKLFF. The full variable domain, its missing parts supplied by reference TRBV18 and TRBJ1-4, is NAGVMQNPRHLVRRRGQEARLRCSPMKGHSHVYWYRQLPEEGLKFMVYLQKENIIDESGMPKERFSAEFPKEGPSILRIQQVVRGDSAAYFCASSPRGTNEKLFFGSGTQLSVL.

This chain connects TRBV6-5 to TRBJ2-7; unclear D gene. Germline V gives CDR1 MNHEY, CDR2 SVGAGI. The CDR3 has 11 amino acids. V lost 7 bases to trimming and J lost 5 bases, with 9 bases between them. CDR3 sequence: CASTDTNEQYF. CDR3 nucleotide sequence: TGTGCCAGCACCGATACTAACGAGCAGTACTTC.

On this clone itself: The same CDR3 also results from other DNA sequences found in this sample. This chain joins TRBV27 and TRBJ2-7; D gene ambiguous. Trimming cost V 6 bases and J 4 bases, with 7 bases left between them. Germline V gene sequence: CDR1 MNHEY, CDR2 SMNVEV (reference sequence). The CDR3 is 11 amino acids. CDR3 DNA sequence: TGTGCCAGCAGCTCCCTTTACGAGCAGTACTTC. It yields the protein CASSSLYEQYF.

The V and J genes are TRBV5-4 and TRBJ2-1; a possible D gene is TRBD2 (6 bases). Germline assignment: CDR1 SGHNT and CDR2 YYREEE (reference sequence). The CDR3 extends over 16 amino acids. Trimming took 2 bases from V and 7 from J, leaving 19 bases between them. This CDR3 is CASSFPRRGGRNEQFF. DNA of the CDR3: TGTGCCAGCAGCTTTCCAAGAAGGGGAGGAAGGAATGAGCAGTTCTTC.

This clone showed up just a few times. CDR3 coding DNA: TGTGCCAGCAGTTTCGATTCGTTTAAGGGGGTCTTTGTGGGCTACACCTTC. It yields the protein CASSFDSFKGVFVGYTF. V and J are TRBV28 and TRBJ1-2, with D perhaps TRBD1 (6 bases). V lost 3 bases and J lost 8, with 25 bases in between. From germline, CDR1 is MDHEN and CDR2 SYDVKM. The CDR3 spans 17 residues.

Many counts were recorded for this clone. The chain joins TRBV7-9 to TRBJ2-7; TRBD1 matches 9 bases. J lost 2 bases, V lost 7 bases, and 9 bases had no gene match. The CDR3 covers 15 residues. Germline V gene sequence: CDR1 SEHNR, CDR2 FQNEAQ (reference sequence). CDR3 loop: CASTLMGQGAYEQYF. CDR3 nucleotides: TGTGCCAGCACCCTTATGGGACAGGGCGCCTACGAGCAGTACTTC.

On this clone itself: The same CDR3 is also encoded by other DNA sequences in this sample. The rearrangement joins TRBV5-1 to TRBJ2-1, with TRBD2 identical over 14 bases. This CDR3 contains 16 residues. Germline V lookup: CDR1 SGHRS, CDR2 YFSETQ. After removal of 4 bases from V and 4 bases from J, the junction contained 4 bases not matched to a gene. The CDR3 is CASSTGTSGSYNEQFF. In nucleotides, the CDR3 is TGCGCCAGCAGCACCGGGACTAGCGGGAGTTACAATGAGCAGTTCTTC.

This clone was observed a few times. This chain links TRBV6-5 with TRBJ2-1; D might be TRBD1 (6 bases). Per the germline V gene, CDR1 is MNHEY and CDR2 is SVGAGI. V was shortened by 2 bases and J by 4 bases, with 9 bases between the two germline ends. This CDR3 comprises 14 residues. The CDR3 DNA reads TGTGCCAGCAGTTACACAGGGCCGTACAATGAGCAGTTCTTC. It codes for CASSYTGPYNEQFF.

This clone was seen just once. One junction end disagrees with the germline gene, perhaps due to a read error. The chain recombines TRBV27 with TRBJ1-2; 10 nucleotides match TRBD1. CDR1 and CDR2 (germline): MNHEY, SMNVEV (reference sequence). The length of the CDR3 is 15 residues. The CDR3 nucleotides are TGTGCCAGCAGCAAGACAGGGGGCCACTTCTATGGCTACGCCTTC. This codes for CASSKTGGHFYGYAF.

The rearrangement joins TRBV7-8 to TRBJ2-7, with D possibly matching TRBD1 (6 bases). CDR3 length: 14 residues. Germline V lookup: CDR1 SGHVS, CDR2 FQNEAQ. V was pared by 2 bases and J by 3 bases, with 11 bases between. CDR3 DNA: TGTGCCAGCAGCTTATTTAAGGGGGACTACGAGCAGTACTTC. Translation: CASSLFKGDYEQYF.

The chain employs TRBV14 and TRBJ1-2, with 9 positions matching TRBD1. V lost 2 bases, J lost 3 bases, and 1 base stayed unmatched. The length of the CDR3 is 14 residues. Germline CDR1 reads SGHDN; CDR2 reads FVKESK. The DNA of the CDR3 is TGTGCCAGCAGCCAATGGACAGGGGACTATGGCTACACCTTC. Its protein is CASSQWTGDYGYTF.

V usage is TRBV15 and J usage is TRBJ2-1; 7 positions agree with TRBD1. V lost 4 bases to trimming and J lost 8 bases; unmatched junction nucleotides: 23. Germline V gene lookup returns CDR1 LNHNV and CDR2 YYDKDF (reference sequence). The CDR3 length is 19 residues. The CDR3 sequence: CATSTTAAKRTGRLYEQFF. The CDR3 coding sequence is TGTGCCACCAGCACCACTGCGGCTAAGAGGACAGGACGATTATATGAGCAGTTCTTC.

The chain recombines TRBV5-1 with TRBJ2-1; 8 bases map to TRBD2. V lost 4 bases, J lost 7 bases, and 7 bases stayed unmatched. This CDR3 has 14 residues. CDR1 and CDR2 (germline): SGHRS, YFSETQ. The CDR3 loop is CASSPPGGDNEQFF. The CDR3 DNA is TGCGCCAGCAGCCCTCCCGGGGGGGATAATGAGCAGTTCTTC.

The genes are TRBV11-2 and TRBJ2-2; TRBD2 matches 8 bases. The J segment lost 4 bases and the V segment lost 2 bases, leaving 15 bases of the junction unmatched. Germline loops: CDR1 SGHAT, CDR2 FQNNGV. The CDR3 is 19 amino acids. The CDR3 region is CASSLRSFLAGGGTGELFF. The CDR3 DNA reads as TGTGCCAGCAGCTTACGTTCTTTTTTGGCGGGAGGAGGCACCGGGGAGCTGTTTTTT.

V usage is TRBV7-2 and J usage is TRBJ2-5, with D possibly called TRBD1 or TRBD2 (6 bases each). The CDR3 covers 14 residues. V shed 2 bases and J shed 4 bases, with 11 bases lying between them. The germline V gene has CDR1 SGHTA and CDR2 FQGNSA. CDR3 loop: CASSLIRGLETQYF. The CDR3 DNA is TGTGCCAGCAGCTTAATTCGGGGGCTAGAGACCCAGTACTTC. Variable domain in full (rest from reference TRBV7-2 and TRBJ2-5): GAGVSQSPSNKVTEKGKDVELRCDPISGHTALYWYRQSLGQGLEFLIYFQGNSAPDKSGLPSDRFSAERTGGSVSTLTIQRTQQEDSAVYLCASSLIRGLETQYFGPGTRLLVL.

The rearrangement uses TRBV7-9 and TRBJ2-2; 12 nucleotides line up with TRBD2. V shed 5 bases and J 7 bases; nucleotides not matched to a gene: 8. CDR3 size: 16 residues. The germline CDR1 and CDR2 sequences are SEHNR and FQNEAQ (reference sequence). The CDR3 here is CASSETSGRFDGELFF. DNA for the CDR3: TGTGCCAGCAGCGAGACTAGCGGGAGATTTGACGGGGAGCTGTTTTTT.

There are a few counts of this clone. J is TRBJ1-3 and V is TRBV28; the match to TRBD1 covers 7 bases. Germline-derived CDR1 and CDR2 are MDHEN and SYDVKM. V lost 8 bases, J lost 2 bases, and 6 bases stayed unmatched. CDR3 length equals 14 residues. Written as DNA, the CDR3 is TGTGCCAGCCCTCCGAGGGGGCCTGGAAACACCATATATTTT. Protein: CASPPRGPGNTIYF. Variable domain in full (rest from reference TRBV28 and TRBJ1-3): DVKVTQSSRYLVKRTGEKVFLECVQDMDHENMFWYRQDPGLGLRLIYFSYDVKMKEKGDIPEGYSVSREKKERFSLILESASTNQTSMYLCASPPRGPGNTIYFGEGSWLTVV.

The V and J genes are TRBV18 and TRBJ2-5, with D perhaps assigned TRBD1 or TRBD2 (5 bases each). V was trimmed by 10 bases and J by 5 bases, leaving 14 bases between them. Germline CDR1 reads KGHSH; CDR2 reads LQKENI. The CDR3 covers 12 residues. CDR3: CATRGVFETQYF. CDR3 nucleotide sequence: TGTGCCACCCGAGGGGTTTTCGAGACCCAGTACTTC.